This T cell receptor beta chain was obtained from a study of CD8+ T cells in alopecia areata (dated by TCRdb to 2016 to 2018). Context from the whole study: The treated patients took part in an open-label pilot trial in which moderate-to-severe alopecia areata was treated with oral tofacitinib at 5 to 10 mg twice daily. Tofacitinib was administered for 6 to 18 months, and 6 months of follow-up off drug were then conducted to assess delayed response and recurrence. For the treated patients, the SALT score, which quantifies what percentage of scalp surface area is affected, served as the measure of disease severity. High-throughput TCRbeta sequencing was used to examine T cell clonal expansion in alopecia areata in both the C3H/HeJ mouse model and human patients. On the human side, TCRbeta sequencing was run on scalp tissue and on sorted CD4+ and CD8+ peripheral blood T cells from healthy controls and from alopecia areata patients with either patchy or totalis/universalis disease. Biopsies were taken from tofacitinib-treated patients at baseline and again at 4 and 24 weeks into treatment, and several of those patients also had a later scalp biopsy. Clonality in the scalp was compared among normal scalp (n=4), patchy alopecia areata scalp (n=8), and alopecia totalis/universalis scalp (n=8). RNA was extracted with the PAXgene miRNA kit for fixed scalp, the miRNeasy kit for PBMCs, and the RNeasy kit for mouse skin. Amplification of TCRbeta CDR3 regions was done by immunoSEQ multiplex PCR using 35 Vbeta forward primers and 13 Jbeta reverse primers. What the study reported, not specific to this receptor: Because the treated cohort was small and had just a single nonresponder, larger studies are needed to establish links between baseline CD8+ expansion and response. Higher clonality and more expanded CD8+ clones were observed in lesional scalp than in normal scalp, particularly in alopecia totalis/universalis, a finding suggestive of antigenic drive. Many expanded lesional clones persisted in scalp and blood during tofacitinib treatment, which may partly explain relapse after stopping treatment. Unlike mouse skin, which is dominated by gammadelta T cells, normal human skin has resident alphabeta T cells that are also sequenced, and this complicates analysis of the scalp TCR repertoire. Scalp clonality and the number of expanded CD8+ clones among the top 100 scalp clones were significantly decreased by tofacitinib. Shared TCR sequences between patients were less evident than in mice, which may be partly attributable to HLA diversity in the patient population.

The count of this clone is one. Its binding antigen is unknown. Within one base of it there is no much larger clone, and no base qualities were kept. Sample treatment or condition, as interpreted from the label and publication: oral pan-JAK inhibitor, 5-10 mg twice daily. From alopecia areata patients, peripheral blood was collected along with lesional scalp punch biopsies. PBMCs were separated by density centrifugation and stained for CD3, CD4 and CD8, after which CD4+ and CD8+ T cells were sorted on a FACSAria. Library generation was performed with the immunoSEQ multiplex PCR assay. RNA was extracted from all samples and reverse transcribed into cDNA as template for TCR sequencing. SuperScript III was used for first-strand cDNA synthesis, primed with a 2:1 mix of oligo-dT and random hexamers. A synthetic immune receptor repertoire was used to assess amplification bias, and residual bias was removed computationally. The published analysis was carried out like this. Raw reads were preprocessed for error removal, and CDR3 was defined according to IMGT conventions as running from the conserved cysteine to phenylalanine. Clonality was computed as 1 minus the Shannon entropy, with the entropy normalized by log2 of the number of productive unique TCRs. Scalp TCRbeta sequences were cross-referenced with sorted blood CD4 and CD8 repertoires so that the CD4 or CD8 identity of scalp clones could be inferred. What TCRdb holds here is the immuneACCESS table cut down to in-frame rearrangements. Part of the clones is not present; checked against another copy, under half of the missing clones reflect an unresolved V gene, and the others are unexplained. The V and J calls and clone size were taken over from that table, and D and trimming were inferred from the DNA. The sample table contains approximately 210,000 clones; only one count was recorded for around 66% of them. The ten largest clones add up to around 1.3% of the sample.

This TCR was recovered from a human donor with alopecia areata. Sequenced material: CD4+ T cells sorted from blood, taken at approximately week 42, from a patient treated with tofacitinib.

The CDR3: CASSPTSGTTHTQYF. The sequenced DNA is TGTGCCAGCAGTCCGACTAGCGGGACCACCCATACGCAGTATTTT. Here the chain combines TRBV25-1 and TRBJ2-3, and TRBD2 matches 11 of the central bases. CDR1 and CDR2 were assigned from the germline V gene as MGHDK and SYGVNS. After removal of 5 bases from V and 7 bases from J, the junction retains 8 bases not matched to a gene. The CDR3 sequence holds 15 residues, the cysteine and phenylalanine included. Only the CDR3 DNA is retained, 45 bases long and in frame from the first base.